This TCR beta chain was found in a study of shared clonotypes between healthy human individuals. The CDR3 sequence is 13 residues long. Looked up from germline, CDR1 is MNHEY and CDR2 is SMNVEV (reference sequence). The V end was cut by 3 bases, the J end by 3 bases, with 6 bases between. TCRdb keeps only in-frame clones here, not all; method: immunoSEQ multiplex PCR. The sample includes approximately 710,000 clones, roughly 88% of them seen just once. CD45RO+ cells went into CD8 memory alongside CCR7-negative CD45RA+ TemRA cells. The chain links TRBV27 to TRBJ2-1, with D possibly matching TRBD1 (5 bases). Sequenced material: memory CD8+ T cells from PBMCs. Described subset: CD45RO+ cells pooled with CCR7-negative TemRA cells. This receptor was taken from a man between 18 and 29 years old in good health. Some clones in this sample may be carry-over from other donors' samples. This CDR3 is CASSLDIYNEQFF. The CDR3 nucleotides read TGTGCCAGCAGTTTGGACATCTACAATGAGCAGTTCTTC.